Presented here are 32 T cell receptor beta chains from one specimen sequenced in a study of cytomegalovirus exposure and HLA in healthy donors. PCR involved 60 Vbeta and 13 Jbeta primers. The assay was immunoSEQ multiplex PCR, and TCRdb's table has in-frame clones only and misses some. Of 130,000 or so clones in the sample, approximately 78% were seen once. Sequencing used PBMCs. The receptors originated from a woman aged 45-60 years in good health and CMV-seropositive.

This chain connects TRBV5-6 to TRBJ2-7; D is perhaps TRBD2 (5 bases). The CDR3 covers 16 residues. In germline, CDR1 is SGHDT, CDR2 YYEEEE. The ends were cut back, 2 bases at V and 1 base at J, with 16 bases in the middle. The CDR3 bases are TGTGCCAGCAGCTTCCGGAGGCATACCGATTCCTACGAGCAGTACTTC. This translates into CASSFRRHTDSYEQYF. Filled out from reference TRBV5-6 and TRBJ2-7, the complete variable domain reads DAGVTQSPTHLIKTRGQQVTLRCSPKSGHDTVSWYQQALGQGPQFIFQYYEEEERQRGNFPDRFSGHQFPNYSSELNVNALLLGDSALYLCASSFRRHTDSYEQYFGPGTRLTVT.

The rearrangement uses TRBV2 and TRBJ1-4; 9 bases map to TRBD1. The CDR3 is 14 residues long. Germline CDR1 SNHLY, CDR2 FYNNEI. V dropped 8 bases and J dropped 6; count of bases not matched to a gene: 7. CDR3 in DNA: TGTGCCAGCTCCCTACAGGGGGCGTATGAAAAACTGTTTTTT. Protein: CASSLQGAYEKLFF.

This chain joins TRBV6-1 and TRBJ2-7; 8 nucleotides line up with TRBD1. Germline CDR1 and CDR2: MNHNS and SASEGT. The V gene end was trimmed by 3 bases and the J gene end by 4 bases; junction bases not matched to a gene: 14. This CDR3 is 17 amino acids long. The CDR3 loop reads CASSDRLSGTGIYEQYF. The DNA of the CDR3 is TGTGCCAGCAGTGACCGTCTCTCCGGGACAGGTATATACGAGCAGTACTTC.

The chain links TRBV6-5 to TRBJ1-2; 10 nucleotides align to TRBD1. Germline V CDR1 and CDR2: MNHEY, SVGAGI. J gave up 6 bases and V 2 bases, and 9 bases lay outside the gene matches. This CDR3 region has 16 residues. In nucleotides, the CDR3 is TGTGCCAGCAGTTACGGGGGGGGACAGGGGTTTAATGGCTACACCTTC. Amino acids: CASSYGGGQGFNGYTF.

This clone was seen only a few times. The CDR3 nucleotides read TGTGCCAGCAATGGGCTCGGGGAGAGCGAAAAACTGTTTTTT. Encoded protein: CASNGLGESEKLFF. The genes are TRBV7-9 and TRBJ1-4; D remains unclear. Trimming shortened V by 7 bases and J by 8 bases, and 17 bases separated the two germline ends. This CDR3 is 14 amino acids long. The germline CDR1 and CDR2 sequences are SEHNR and FQNEAQ (reference sequence).

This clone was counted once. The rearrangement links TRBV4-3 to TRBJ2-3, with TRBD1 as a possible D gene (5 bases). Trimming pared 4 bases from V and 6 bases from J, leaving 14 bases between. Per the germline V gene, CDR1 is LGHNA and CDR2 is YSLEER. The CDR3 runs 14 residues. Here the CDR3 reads CASSPRGSRDTQYF. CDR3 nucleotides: TGCGCCAGCAGCCCTAGGGGTAGCAGGGATACGCAGTATTTT.

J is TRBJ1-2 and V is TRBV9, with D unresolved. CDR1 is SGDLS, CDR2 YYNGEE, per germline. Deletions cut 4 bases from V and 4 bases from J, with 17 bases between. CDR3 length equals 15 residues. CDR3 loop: CASSPAGVEGYGYTF. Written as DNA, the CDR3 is TGTGCCAGCAGCCCCGCCGGGGTGGAGGGCTATGGCTACACCTTC.

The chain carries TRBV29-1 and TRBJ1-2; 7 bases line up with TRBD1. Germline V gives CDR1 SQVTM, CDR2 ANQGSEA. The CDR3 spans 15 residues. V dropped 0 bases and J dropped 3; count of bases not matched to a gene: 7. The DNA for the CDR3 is TGCAGCGTTGAAGAACCGGGACAGCGAGACTATGGCTACACCTTC. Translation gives CSVEEPGQRDYGYTF.

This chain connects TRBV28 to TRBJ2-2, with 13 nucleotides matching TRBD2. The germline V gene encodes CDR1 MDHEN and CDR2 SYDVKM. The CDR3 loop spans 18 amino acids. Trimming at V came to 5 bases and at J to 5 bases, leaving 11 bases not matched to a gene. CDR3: CASSGTSGTYDPTGELFF. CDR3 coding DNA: TGTGCCAGCAGTGGGACTAGCGGGACCTACGACCCGACCGGGGAGCTGTTTTTT.

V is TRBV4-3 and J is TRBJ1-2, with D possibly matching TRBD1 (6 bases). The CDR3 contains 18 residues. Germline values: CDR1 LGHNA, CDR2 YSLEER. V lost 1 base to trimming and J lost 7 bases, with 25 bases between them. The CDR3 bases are TGCGCCAGCAGCCAAGGCGTAGGAACAGGGAGGGTAATAGGTGGCTACACCTTC. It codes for CASSQGVGTGRVIGGYTF.

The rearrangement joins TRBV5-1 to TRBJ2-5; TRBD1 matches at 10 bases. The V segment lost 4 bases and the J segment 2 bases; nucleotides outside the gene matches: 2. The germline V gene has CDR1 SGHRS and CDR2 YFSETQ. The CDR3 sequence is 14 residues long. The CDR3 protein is CASSQDRGQETQYF. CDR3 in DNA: TGCGCCAGCAGCCAGGACAGGGGGCAAGAGACCCAGTACTTC.

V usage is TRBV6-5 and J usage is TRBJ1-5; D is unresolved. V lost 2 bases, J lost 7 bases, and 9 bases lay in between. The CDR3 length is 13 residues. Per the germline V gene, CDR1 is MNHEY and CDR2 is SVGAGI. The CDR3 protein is CASSYGLGQPQHF. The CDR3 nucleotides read TGTGCCAGCAGTTACGGGCTTGGGCAGCCCCAGCATTTT.

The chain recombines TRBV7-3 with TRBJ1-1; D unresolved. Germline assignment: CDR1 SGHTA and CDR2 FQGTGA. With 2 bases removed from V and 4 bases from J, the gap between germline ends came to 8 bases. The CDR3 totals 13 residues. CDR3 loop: CASSLEVSTEAFF. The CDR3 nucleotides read TGTGCCAGCAGCTTAGAGGTGAGCACTGAAGCTTTCTTT.

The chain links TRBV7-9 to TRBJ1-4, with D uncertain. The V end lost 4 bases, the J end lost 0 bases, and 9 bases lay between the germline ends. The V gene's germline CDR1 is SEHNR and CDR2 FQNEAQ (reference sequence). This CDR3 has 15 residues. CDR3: CASSSYGATNEKLFF. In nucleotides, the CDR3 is TGTGCCAGCAGCTCCTACGGTGCAACTAATGAAAAACTGTTTTTT.

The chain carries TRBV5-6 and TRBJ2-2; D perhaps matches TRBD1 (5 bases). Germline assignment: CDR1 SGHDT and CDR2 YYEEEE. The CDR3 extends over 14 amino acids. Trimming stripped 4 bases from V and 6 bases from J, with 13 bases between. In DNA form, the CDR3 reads TGTGCCAGCAGCCTCAGGGTGGCCGCCGGGGAGCTGTTTTTT. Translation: CASSLRVAAGELFF.

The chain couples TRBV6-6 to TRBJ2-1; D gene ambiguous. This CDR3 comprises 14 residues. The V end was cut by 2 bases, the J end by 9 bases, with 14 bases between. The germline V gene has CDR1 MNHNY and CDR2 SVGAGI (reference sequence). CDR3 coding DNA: TGTGCCAGCAGTTACGGCCTGGGCGTAAGTGAGCAGTTCTTC. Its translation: CASSYGLGVSEQFF.

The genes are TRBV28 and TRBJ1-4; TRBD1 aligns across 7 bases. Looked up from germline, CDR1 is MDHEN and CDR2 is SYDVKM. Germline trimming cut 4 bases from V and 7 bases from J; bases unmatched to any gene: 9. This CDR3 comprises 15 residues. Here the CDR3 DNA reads TGTGCCAGCAGTTCTCCGGGACAGCCAATTGAAAAACTGTTTTTT. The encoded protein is CASSSPGQPIEKLFF.

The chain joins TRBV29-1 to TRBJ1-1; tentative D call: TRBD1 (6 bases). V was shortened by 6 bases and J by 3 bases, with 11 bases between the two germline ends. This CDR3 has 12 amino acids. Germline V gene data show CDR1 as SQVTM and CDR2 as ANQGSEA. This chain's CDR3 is CSVTGMHTEAFF. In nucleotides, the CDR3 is TGCAGCGTAACAGGGATGCACACTGAAGCTTTCTTT.

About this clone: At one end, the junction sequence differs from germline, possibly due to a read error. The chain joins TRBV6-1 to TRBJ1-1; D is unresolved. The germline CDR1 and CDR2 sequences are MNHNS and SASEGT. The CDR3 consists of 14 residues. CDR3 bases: TGTGCCAGCAGGGAAGTCCCAACAGACACTGAAGCTTTCTTT. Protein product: CASREVPTDTEAFF.

CDR3: CASRNRGEGTGELFF. In nucleotides, the CDR3 is TGTGCCAGCAGAAACCGGGGGGAGGGGACCGGGGAGCTGTTTTTT. The chain employs TRBV6-1 and TRBJ2-2, with 7 bases matching TRBD2. Germline V gene sequence: CDR1 MNHNS, CDR2 SASEGT. J lost 5 bases, V lost 6 bases, and 9 bases had no gene match. This CDR3 has 15 amino acids.

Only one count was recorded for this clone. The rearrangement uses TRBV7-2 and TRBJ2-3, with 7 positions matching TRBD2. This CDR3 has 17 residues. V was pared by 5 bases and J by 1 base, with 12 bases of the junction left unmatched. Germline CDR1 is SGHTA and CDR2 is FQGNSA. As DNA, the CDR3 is TGTGCCAGCAGCGGAACACGCAGGACTAGTCGCACAGATACGCAGTATTTT. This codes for CASSGTRRTSRTDTQYF.

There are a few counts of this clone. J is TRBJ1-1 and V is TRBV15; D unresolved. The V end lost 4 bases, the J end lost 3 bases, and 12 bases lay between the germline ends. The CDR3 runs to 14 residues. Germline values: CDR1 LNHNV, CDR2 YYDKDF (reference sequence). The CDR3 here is CATSKTGMDTEAFF. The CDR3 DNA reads TGTGCCACCAGCAAAACGGGAATGGACACTGAAGCTTTCTTT.

The CDR3 region has the DNA TGTGCCAGCAGAACAGATCGGAACACTGAAGCTTTCTTT. Encoded protein: CASRTDRNTEAFF. The chain recombines TRBV27 with TRBJ1-1; no clear D. With 6 bases removed from V and 1 base from J, the gap between germline ends came to 9 bases. CDR3 length: 13 amino acids. Per germline, CDR1 MNHEY and CDR2 SMNVEV (reference sequence).

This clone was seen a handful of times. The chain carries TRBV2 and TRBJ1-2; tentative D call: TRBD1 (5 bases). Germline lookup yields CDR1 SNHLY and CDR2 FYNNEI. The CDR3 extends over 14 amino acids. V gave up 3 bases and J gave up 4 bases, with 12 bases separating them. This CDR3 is CASSEGQIGYGYTF. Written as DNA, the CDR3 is TGTGCCAGCAGTGAGGGGCAGATCGGCTATGGCTACACCTTC. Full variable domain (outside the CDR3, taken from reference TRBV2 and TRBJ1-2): EPEVTQTPSHQVTQMGQEVILRCVPISNHLYFYWYRQILGQKVEFLVSFYNNEISEKSEIFDDQFSVERPDGSNFTLKIRSTKLEDSAMYFCASSEGQIGYGYTFGSGTRLTVV.

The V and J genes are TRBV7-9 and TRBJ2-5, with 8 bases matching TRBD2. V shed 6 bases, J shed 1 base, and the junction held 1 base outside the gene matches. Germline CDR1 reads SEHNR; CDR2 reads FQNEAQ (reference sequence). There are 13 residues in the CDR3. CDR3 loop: CASSSGTQETQYF. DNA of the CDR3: TGTGCCAGCAGTAGCGGGACCCAAGAGACCCAGTACTTC.

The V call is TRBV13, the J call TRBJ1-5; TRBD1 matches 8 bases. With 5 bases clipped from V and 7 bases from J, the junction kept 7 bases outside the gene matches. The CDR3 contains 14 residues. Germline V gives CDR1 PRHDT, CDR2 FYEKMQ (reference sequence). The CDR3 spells CASSARGREQPQHF. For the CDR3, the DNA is TGTGCCAGCAGCGCCAGGGGGCGCGAGCAGCCCCAGCATTTT. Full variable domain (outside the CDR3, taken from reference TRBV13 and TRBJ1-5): AAGVIQSPRHLIKEKRETATLKCYPIPRHDTVYWYQQGPGQDPQFLISFYEKMQSDKGSIPDRFSAQQFSDYHSELNMSSLELGDSALYFCASSARGREQPQHFGDGTRLSIL.

The CDR3 DNA reads TGTGCCAGCAGTATCCGACAGGGGGTTGACGAAAAACTGTTTTTT. The encoded protein is CASSIRQGVDEKLFF. The genes are TRBV6-5 and TRBJ1-4; TRBD1 matches 9 bases. Trimming at V came to 5 bases and at J to 8 bases, leaving 9 bases not matched to a gene. Germline assignment: CDR1 MNHEY and CDR2 SVGAGI. CDR3 length equals 15 residues.

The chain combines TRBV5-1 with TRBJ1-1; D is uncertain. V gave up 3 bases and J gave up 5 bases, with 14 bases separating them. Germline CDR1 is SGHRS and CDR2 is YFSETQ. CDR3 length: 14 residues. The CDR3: CASSSDPAWTEAFF. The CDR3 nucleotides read TGCGCCAGCAGCTCTGACCCAGCGTGGACTGAAGCTTTCTTT.

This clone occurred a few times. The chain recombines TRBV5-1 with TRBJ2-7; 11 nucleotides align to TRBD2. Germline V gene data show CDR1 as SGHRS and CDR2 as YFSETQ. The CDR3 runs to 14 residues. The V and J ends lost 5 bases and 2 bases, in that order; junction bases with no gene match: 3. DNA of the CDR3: TGCGCCAGCAGTCCGGGACTAGCGGCCTACGAGCAGTACTTC. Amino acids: CASSPGLAAYEQYF.

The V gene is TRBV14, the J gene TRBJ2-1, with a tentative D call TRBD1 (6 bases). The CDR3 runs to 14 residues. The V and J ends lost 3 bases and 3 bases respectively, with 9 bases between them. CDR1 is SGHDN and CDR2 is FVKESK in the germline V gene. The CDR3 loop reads CASSQGTYYNEQFF. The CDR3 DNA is TGTGCCAGCAGCCAGGGGACATACTACAATGAGCAGTTCTTC.

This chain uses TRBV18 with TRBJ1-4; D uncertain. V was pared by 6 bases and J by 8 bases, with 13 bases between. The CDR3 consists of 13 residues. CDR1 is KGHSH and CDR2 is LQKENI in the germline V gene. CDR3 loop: CASSPTFYEKLFF. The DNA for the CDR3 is TGTGCCAGCTCCCCAACCTTCTACGAAAAACTGTTTTTT.

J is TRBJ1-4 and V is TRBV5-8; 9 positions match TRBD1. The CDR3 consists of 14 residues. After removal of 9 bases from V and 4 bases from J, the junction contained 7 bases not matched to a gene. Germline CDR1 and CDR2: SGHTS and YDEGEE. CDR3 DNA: TGTGCCACCCGACAGGGGGTAATTAATGAAAAACTGTTTTTT. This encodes CATRQGVINEKLFF.